These T cell receptor beta chains were read from a single sample in a study of shared clonotypes between healthy human individuals. The table came from immunoSEQ multiplex PCR; TCRdb's copy has only in-frame clones and leaves some out. The sample includes about 2.4 million clones, over 85% of them seen just once. Sequenced sample: naive CD4+ T cells from PBMCs. The source of these receptors is a man aged 18-30 years in good health. Some clones in this sample may be carry-over from other donors' samples. Both conserved end residues are part of each CDR3. D genes are given only for firm matches. Size is stated for part of the rows, as once, few or many counts, or as a class when the clone is expanded.

abundance	v_gene	j_gene	d_gene	CDR3aa	CDR3nt
.	TRBV28	TRBJ1-2	.	CASSFGTEPLGGYTF	TGTGCCAGCAGTTTCGGAACCGAGCCTCTTGGTGGCTACACCTTC
.	TRBV7-3	TRBJ2-3	.	CASSLMVADTQYF	TGTGCCAGCAGCTTAATGGTAGCAGATACGCAGTATTTT
few	TRBV28	TRBJ1-1	.	CASSLRTEAFF	TGTGCCAGCAGTTTACGAACTGAAGCTTTCTTT
.	TRBV15	TRBJ1-2	.	CATSSADGDGYTF	TGTGCCACCAGCAGCGCGGACGGAGATGGCTACACCTTC
.	TRBV14	TRBJ2-1	.	CASSQVNANNEQFF	TGTGCCAGCAGCCAAGTTAACGCCAACAATGAGCAGTTCTTC
.	TRBV6-5	TRBJ1-2	TRBD1	CASSRTGGSYGYTF	TGTGCCAGCAGCAGAACAGGGGGAAGCTATGGCTACACCTTC
.	TRBV28	TRBJ2-3	TRBD2	CASSSQWVSSGSSTDTQYF	TGTGCCAGCAGTTCCCAATGGGTGTCTAGCGGGTCTAGCACAGATACGCAGTATTTT
.	TRBV21-1	TRBJ1-4	.	CASSKKLADGATNEKLFF	TGTGCCAGCAGCAAAAAGTTGGCGGATGGAGCAACTAATGAAAAACTGTTTTTT
.	TRBV5-6	TRBJ2-7	TRBD1	CASSLRDRGYEQYF	TGTGCCAGCAGCTTAAGGGACAGGGGCTACGAGCAGTACTTC
once	TRBV7-8	TRBJ2-2	.	CASSPGPKRTGELFF	TGTGCCAGCAGCCCGGGCCCAAAACGGACCGGGGAGCTGTTTTTT
.	TRBV11-2	TRBJ2-7	.	CASSLGTNAYEQYF	TGTGCCAGCAGCTTAGGGACAAACGCCTACGAGCAGTACTTC
.	TRBV6-5	TRBJ1-4	.	CASSYSPVPSEKLFF	TGTGCCAGCAGTTACTCTCCGGTACCAAGCGAAAAACTGTTTTTT
once	TRBV19	TRBJ1-4	TRBD1	CASSIRDRINEKLFF	TGTGCCAGTAGTATCCGGGACAGAATTAATGAAAAACTGTTTTTT
.	TRBV5-1	TRBJ2-4	.	CASRDILAKNIQYF	TGCGCCAGCAGGGACATCCTAGCCAAAAACATTCAGTACTTC
once	TRBV13	TRBJ2-5	.	CASSSIPEETQYF	TGTGCCAGCAGCTCAATACCGGAAGAGACCCAGTACTTC
.	TRBV5-6	TRBJ1-2	.	CASRNIRETYGYTF	TGTGCCAGCAGGAACATTCGGGAGACCTATGGCTACACCTTC